A single sample gave rise to the 32 T cell receptor beta chains below, sequenced in a study of shared clonotypes between healthy human individuals. The naive CD8 fraction comprised CD45RO-negative cells positively selected for CCR7 and excluded terminally differentiated effector memory CD45RA+ cells. Using immunoSEQ multiplex PCR, the repertoire was profiled, and TCRdb retains in-frame clones only, with some absent. The data show millions of clones, about 95% seen once. The sequencing sample was made of naive CD8+ T cells sorted from blood. Receptor source: a man aged 18 to 30 in good health.

The chain recombines TRBV5-6 with TRBJ1-1; 8 positions agree with TRBD1. CDR1 and CDR2 from the germline V gene are SGHDT and YYEEEE. CDR3 size: 14 residues. V shed 4 bases and J 2 bases; nucleotides not matched to a gene: 4. The CDR3 protein is CASSTGGANTEAFF. CDR3 in DNA: TGTGCCAGCAGCACAGGGGGAGCCAACACTGAAGCTTTCTTT.

The chain joins TRBV7-6 to TRBJ1-1; D remains ambiguous. Deletions cut 5 bases from V and 1 base from J, with 14 bases between. The CDR3 extends over 15 amino acids. CDR1 SGHVS and CDR2 FNYEAQ come from the germline V gene. CDR3 in DNA: TGTGCCAGCAGCCCCCCCTTAGGCTGGAACACTGAAGCTTTCTTT. Translation gives CASSPPLGWNTEAFF.

The chain joins TRBV2 to TRBJ1-2, with no clear D. Germline V gene lookup returns CDR1 SNHLY and CDR2 FYNNEI. CDR3 length equals 12 residues. With 8 bases removed from V and 2 bases from J, the gap between germline ends came to 9 bases. This CDR3 reads CASLTENYGYTF. The DNA of the CDR3 is TGTGCCAGCCTAACAGAAAACTATGGCTACACCTTC.

This chain connects TRBV7-2 to TRBJ2-1; 7 positions match TRBD2. Per the germline V gene, CDR1 is SGHTA and CDR2 is FQGNSA. The CDR3 loop spans 16 amino acids. The V segment lost 5 bases and the J segment 4 bases; nucleotides outside the gene matches: 11. The CDR3 DNA reads TGTGCCAGCAGCCGCTACCAGCGGGGAGATTACAATGAGCAGTTCTTC. It is translated as CASSRYQRGDYNEQFF.

The chain combines TRBV4-2 with TRBJ2-1; D remains unclear. V dropped 4 bases and J dropped 0 bases, with 7 bases sitting between them. Per the germline V gene, CDR1 is LGHNA and CDR2 is YNFKEQ. The CDR3 is 14 amino acids. This chain's CDR3 is CASSLYLSYNEQFF. The CDR3 DNA follows: TGTGCCAGCAGCCTTTACCTCTCCTACAATGAGCAGTTCTTC.

The chain links TRBV16 to TRBJ2-7; D gene ambiguous. Germline CDR1 is KGHSY and CDR2 is FQNENV. Trimming removed 5 bases at V and 1 base at J, with 12 bases between. The CDR3 consists of 14 residues. The CDR3: CASSGSVGSYEQYF. The CDR3 DNA reads TGTGCCAGCAGCGGAAGTGTGGGGTCCTACGAGCAGTACTTC.

The rearrangement joins TRBV7-9 to TRBJ2-5; tentatively, D is TRBD2 (5 bases). CDR1 and CDR2 (germline): SEHNR, FQNEAQ (reference sequence). Trimming removed 5 bases at V and 5 bases at J, with 15 bases between. This CDR3 has 14 residues. CDR3 nucleotide sequence: TGTGCCAGCAGCCCACGTGAGGGTTGGGAGACCCAGTACTTC. This sequence encodes CASSPREGWETQYF. The full variable domain, completed using reference TRBV7-9 and TRBJ2-5, is DTGVSQNPRHKITKRGQNVTFRCDPISEHNRLYWYRQTLGQGPEFLTYFQNEAQLEKSRLLSDRFSAERPKGSFSTLEIQRTEQGDSAMYLCASSPREGWETQYFGPGTRLLVL.

The CDR3 sequence: CASSLGGVSYNEQFF. In DNA form, the CDR3 reads TGTGCCAGCAGCTTGGGAGGGGTCTCCTACAATGAGCAGTTCTTC. The V gene is TRBV7-3, the J gene TRBJ2-1; 7 nucleotides align to TRBD2. Per germline, CDR1 SGHTA and CDR2 FQGTGA. V was clipped by 3 bases and J by 0 bases; unmatched bases: 2. This CDR3 has 15 residues. The full variable domain, with the rest looked up from reference TRBV7-3 and TRBJ2-1, is GAGVSQTPSNKVTEKGKYVELRCDPISGHTALYWYRQSLGQGPEFLIYFQGTGAADDSGLPNDRFFAVRPEGSVSTLKIQRTERGDSAVYLCASSLGGVSYNEQFFGPGTRLTVL.

The chain links TRBV5-6 to TRBJ2-7, with D perhaps TRBD2 (6 bases). Trimming stripped 4 bases from V and 6 bases from J, with 14 bases between. CDR3 size: 13 residues. Germline lookup yields CDR1 SGHDT and CDR2 YYEEEE. CDR3 protein: CASSPTTSPEQYF. CDR3 nucleotide sequence: TGTGCCAGCAGCCCCACGACTAGTCCCGAGCAGTACTTC.

This clone was counted a single time. The chain joins TRBV6-5 to TRBJ2-7, with 9 bases matching TRBD2. Germline V CDR1 and CDR2: MNHEY, SVGAGI. With V trimmed by 6 bases and J by 2 bases, 8 bases remained unmatched. This CDR3 is built from 15 residues. CDR3 amino acids: CASSSGTSMAYEQYF. The CDR3 DNA reads as TGTGCCAGCAGCTCGGGGACTAGCATGGCCTACGAGCAGTACTTC.

V gene TRBV4-1 combines with J gene TRBJ2-2, with 7 positions matching TRBD1. Germline V lookup: CDR1 MGHRA, CDR2 YSYEKL. The CDR3 loop spans 15 amino acids. Unmatched junction bases numbered 9, after V lost 10 bases and J lost 1 base. As DNA, the CDR3 is TGCGCCACGCAACCGGACAGGATGAACACCGGGGAGCTGTTTTTT. This translates into CATQPDRMNTGELFF.

J is TRBJ2-5 and V is TRBV27; 8 bases are shared with TRBD2. CDR1 is MNHEY and CDR2 is SMNVEV in the germline V gene (reference sequence). There are 16 residues in the CDR3. With V trimmed by 5 bases and J by 4 bases, 12 bases remained unmatched. The CDR3 DNA is TGTGCCAGCAGTCCCCGGGGGGGAGTGGGTCCAGAGACCCAGTACTTC. Its translation: CASSPRGGVGPETQYF.

This sequence joins TRBV30 and TRBJ1-2, with 8 bases matching TRBD1. Germline V gives CDR1 GTSNPN, CDR2 SVGIG (reference sequence). This CDR3 has 15 residues. Trimming cost V 1 base and J 6 bases; bases outside gene matches: 10. The CDR3 region is CAWSEGQGFFHGYTF. CDR3 nucleotide sequence: TGTGCCTGGAGTGAAGGACAGGGCTTTTTTCATGGCTACACCTTC.

The chain recombines TRBV9 with TRBJ2-1; 7 bases align to TRBD2. Germline CDR1 is SGDLS and CDR2 is YYNGEE. With V trimmed by 0 bases and J by 10 bases, 10 bases remained unmatched. The CDR3 covers 15 residues. CDR3 amino acids: CASSVVGGEGLEQFF. The CDR3 DNA reads TGTGCCAGCAGCGTAGTGGGAGGGGAAGGCCTAGAGCAGTTCTTC.

The genes are TRBV7-9 and TRBJ2-1; D unclear. This CDR3 contains 12 residues. V lost 7 bases to trimming and J lost 6 bases, with 10 bases between them. Germline loops: CDR1 SEHNR, CDR2 FQNEAQ (reference sequence). The CDR3 DNA reads TGTGCCAGCACCTTCCATGGCAATGAGCAGTTCTTC. It codes for CASTFHGNEQFF.

In its sample, this clone was seen once. The rearrangement joins TRBV2 to TRBJ1-4, with D hard to call. The CDR3 loop spans 13 amino acids. Germline CDR1 reads SNHLY; CDR2 reads FYNNEI. Trimming left V 7 bases short and J 4 bases short, with 10 bases between. CDR3 protein: CASIEAYNEKLFF. CDR3 coding DNA: TGTGCCAGCATCGAGGCCTATAATGAAAAACTGTTTTTT.

This clone was counted a few times. The same CDR3 is also encoded by other DNA sequences in this sample. The chain has TRBV27 and TRBJ2-7; D is perhaps TRBD1 (6 bases). Trimming removed 5 bases from V and 1 base from J, with 9 bases in between. Germline values: CDR1 MNHEY, CDR2 SMNVEV (reference sequence). The CDR3 contains 13 residues. The CDR3 is CASSIQGSYEQYF. The CDR3 DNA sequence: TGTGCCAGCAGTATACAGGGTTCCTACGAGCAGTACTTC.

This chain links TRBV30 with TRBJ2-5, with a tentative D call TRBD1 (6 bases). Trimming cost V 5 bases and J 0 bases, with 13 bases left between them. Germline V gives CDR1 GTSNPN, CDR2 SVGIG (reference sequence). This CDR3 spans 14 amino acids. The CDR3 loop reads CAWASDSNQETQYF. CDR3 DNA: TGTGCCTGGGCCTCGGACAGCAACCAAGAGACCCAGTACTTC.

This chain joins TRBV4-1 and TRBJ2-1, with D tentatively TRBD2 (5 bases). The germline V and J ends were trimmed by 1 base and 6 bases, with 19 bases remaining between them. CDR3 length equals 17 residues. Looked up from germline, CDR1 is MGHRA and CDR2 is YSYEKL. CDR3 sequence (DNA): TGCGCCAGCAGCCAAGGTTGGAAACAAGTGGGGAGCAATGAGCAGTTCTTC. This codes for CASSQGWKQVGSNEQFF.

This sequence joins TRBV6-6 and TRBJ2-7; D is unresolved. This CDR3 region has 13 residues. Per germline, CDR1 MNHNY and CDR2 SVGAGI (reference sequence). Trimming pared 6 bases from V and 2 bases from J, leaving 11 bases between. CDR3 coding DNA: TGTGCCAGCAGGCCCCTTCCTGCCTACGAGCAGTACTTC. Translation: CASRPLPAYEQYF.

The rearrangement links TRBV4-1 to TRBJ2-7; 12 nucleotides align to TRBD2. CDR1 is MGHRA and CDR2 is YSYEKL in the germline V gene. V gave up 4 bases and J gave up 2 bases; unmatched junction bases: 6. The CDR3 is 16 amino acids. In nucleotides, the CDR3 is TGCGCCAGCAGCCCCTCCCCTAGCGGGGGGGCCTACGAGCAGTACTTC. Its translation: CASSPSPSGGAYEQYF.

As to this clone: At one end, the junction sequence differs from germline, possibly due to a read error. The chain's CDR3 is CSVAPRVADTGELFF. CDR3 nucleotide sequence: TGCAGCGTCGCACCTAGGGTAGCGGACACGGGGGAGCTGTTTTTT. This chain uses TRBV29-1 with TRBJ2-2; tentatively, D is TRBD2 (6 bases). The CDR3 extends over 15 amino acids. Looked up from germline, CDR1 is SQVTM and CDR2 is ANQGSEA.

The rearrangement uses TRBV5-6 and TRBJ2-3, with 11 bases aligning to TRBD2. The ends lost 4 bases at V and 3 bases at J; junction bases unmatched: 7. The V gene's germline CDR1 is SGHDT and CDR2 YYEEEE. CDR3 length: 16 residues. The CDR3 loop is CASSILLAGVTDTQYF. Written as DNA, the CDR3 is TGTGCCAGCAGCATCTTACTAGCGGGGGTGACAGATACGCAGTATTTT.

This chain links TRBV11-2 with TRBJ2-5; D remains ambiguous. The CDR3 has 13 residues. V lost 1 base, J lost 5 bases, and 8 bases lay in between. The V gene's germline CDR1 is SGHAT and CDR2 FQNNGV. CDR3 DNA sequence: TGTGCCAGCAGCTTAGTGTCTGCGGAGACCCAGTACTTC. Protein: CASSLVSAETQYF.

The chain has TRBV4-1 and TRBJ2-7; 7 bases fit TRBD1. V lost 3 bases to trimming and J lost 3 bases; unmatched junction nucleotides: 5. This CDR3 has 14 residues. Germline V lookup: CDR1 MGHRA, CDR2 YSYEKL. The DNA of the CDR3 is TGCGCCAGCAGCCAGGAGACAGGGTACTACGAGCAGTACTTC. Translated: CASSQETGYYEQYF.

The V gene is TRBV2, the J gene TRBJ2-7, with 8 bases aligning to TRBD2. CDR1 is SNHLY, CDR2 FYNNEI, per germline. The CDR3 covers 19 residues. V trimming: 5 bases; J trimming: 3 bases; junction bases outside the gene matches: 21. The CDR3 DNA reads TGTGCCAGCAGTTCCCCTTCGGGACTAGGCGATGGAGACCGCTACGAGCAGTACTTC. This translates into CASSSPSGLGDGDRYEQYF.

The rearrangement uses TRBV2 and TRBJ2-5, with 8 nucleotides matching TRBD2. CDR1 and CDR2 (germline): SNHLY, FYNNEI. The CDR3 loop spans 15 amino acids. The V segment lost 2 bases and the J segment 2 bases; nucleotides outside the gene matches: 4. The CDR3 spells CASSESGGVQETQYF. CDR3 nucleotide sequence: TGTGCCAGCAGTGAATCGGGGGGGGTTCAAGAGACCCAGTACTTC. The whole variable domain, remainder taken from reference TRBV2 and TRBJ2-5, is EPEVTQTPSHQVTQMGQEVILRCVPISNHLYFYWYRQILGQKVEFLVSFYNNEISEKSEIFDDQFSVERPDGSNFTLKIRSTKLEDSAMYFCASSESGGVQETQYFGPGTRLLVL.

This rearrangement joins TRBV4-2 to TRBJ2-7; TRBD2 aligns across 14 bases. CDR1 and CDR2 from the germline V gene are LGHNA and YNFKEQ. The ends lost 4 bases at V and 0 bases at J; junction bases unmatched: 8. The CDR3 is made up of 18 amino acids. The CDR3: CASSPSTSGGAISYEQYF. CDR3 bases: TGTGCCAGCAGCCCCTCGACTAGCGGGGGGGCCATCTCCTACGAGCAGTACTTC.

Comment on this clone: Different DNA sequences within this sample yield the same CDR3. The chain recombines TRBV9 with TRBJ2-1; a possible D gene is TRBD2 (6 bases). CDR1 SGDLS and CDR2 YYNGEE come from the germline V gene. The CDR3 is 14 residues long. The V end was cut by 4 bases, the J end by 0 bases, with 8 bases between. DNA of the CDR3: TGTGCCAGCAGCCTCGGGAGCTCCTACAATGAGCAGTTCTTC. Its translation is CASSLGSSYNEQFF.

The J gene is TRBJ1-5, the V gene TRBV23-1; 8 nucleotides match TRBD1. Being an ORF, TRBV23-1 has a function that is uncertain. This CDR3 is built from 16 residues. Losses at the gene ends were 7 bases for V and 5 bases for J; bases not matched to a gene: 13. CDR3 coding DNA: TGCGCCAGCACCAGCCGACTCGGACAGGGACATCAGCCCCAGCATTTT. This encodes CASTSRLGQGHQPQHF.

V and J are TRBV7-2 and TRBJ2-7; D is unclear. Germline CDR1 is SGHTA and CDR2 is FQGNSA. This CDR3 is 14 amino acids long. Trimming removed 0 bases at V and 4 bases at J, with 10 bases between. This CDR3 is CASSLAGWEYEQYF. In DNA form, the CDR3 reads TGTGCCAGCAGCTTAGCAGGGTGGGAATACGAGCAGTACTTC.

The V call is TRBV10-3, the J call TRBJ2-3, with D perhaps given as TRBD1 or TRBD2 (7 bases each). This CDR3 comprises 12 residues. Germline CDR1 is ENHRY and CDR2 is SYGVKD. V was trimmed by 10 bases and J by 2 bases, leaving 10 bases between them. The CDR3 is CATGGVTDTQYF. The CDR3 DNA sequence: TGTGCCACAGGGGGGGTCACAGATACGCAGTATTTT.